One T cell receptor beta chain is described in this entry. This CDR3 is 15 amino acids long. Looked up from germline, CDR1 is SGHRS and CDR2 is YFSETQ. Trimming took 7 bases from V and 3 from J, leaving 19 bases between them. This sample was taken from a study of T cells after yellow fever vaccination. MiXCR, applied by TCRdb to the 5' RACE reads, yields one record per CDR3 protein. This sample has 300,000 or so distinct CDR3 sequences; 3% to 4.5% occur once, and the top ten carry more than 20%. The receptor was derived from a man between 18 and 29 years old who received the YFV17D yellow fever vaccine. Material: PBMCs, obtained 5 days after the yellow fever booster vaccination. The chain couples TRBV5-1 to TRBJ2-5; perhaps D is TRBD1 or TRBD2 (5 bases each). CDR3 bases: TGCGCCAGCTTACCGCAACCGGGACCTGAAGAGACCCAGTACTTC. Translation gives CASLPQPGPEETQYF. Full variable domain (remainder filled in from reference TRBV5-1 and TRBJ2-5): KAGVTQTPRYLIKTRGQQVTLSCSPISGHRSVSWYQQTPGQGLQFLFEYFSETQRNKGNFPGRFSGRQFSNSRSEMNVSTLELGDSALYLCASLPQPGPEETQYFGPGTRLLVL.